This TCR beta chain appears in the sequencing data of a study of blood T cell repertoires in COVID-19. Across the study: There were acute and convalescent COVID-19 samples, and they came from the United States, Italy and Spain.

In the authors' methods: Amplification from reference gene primers served as the basis for estimated nucleated cell counts. Sequenced by immunoSEQ multiplex PCR; TCRdb stores in-frame clones only, minus some. V and J calls and clone size follow that table, whereas D and trimming were derived from the DNA. The data contain 150,000 to 200,000 clones, almost 80% of them seen just once; the ten biggest clones take up about 18%. Germline CDR1 reads DFQATT; CDR2 reads SNEGSKA (reference sequence). V lost 3 bases and J 7 bases, leaving 19 bases between the germline ends. The CDR3 has 15 amino acids. This clone came up a few times.

The J gene is TRBJ1-5, the V gene TRBV20-1; D may be TRBD1 (5 bases). The source is a man aged 60 to 69 with active or convalescent COVID-19. Sequencing was performed on peripheral blood. The CDR3 here is CSASFPNRPHQPQHF. The CDR3, as DNA: TGCAGTGCTAGTTTTCCGAACAGGCCCCACCAGCCCCAGCATTTT.